This TCR beta chain was captured in a study of T cell responses to AZD1222 COVID-19 vaccine. Study details: Analyses pooled second doses at about 4 or about 12 weeks. Notes on the study in general: Reportedly, close to half of spike-specific TCRs are directed against unmutated variant regions. The repertoires were collected only after the peak T cell response. A mostly white British donor set with more females was recruited, and clonal diversity was possibly underestimated.

Notes on this clone: Its antigen is as yet unknown. Sequence at one end of the junction differs from germline and may be a read error.

Using immunoSEQ multiplex PCR, the repertoire was profiled, and TCRdb retains in-frame clones only, with some absent. The repertoire holds just over 95,000 clones, with 85% to 90% as singletons. The CDR3 runs to 16 residues. Germline lookup yields CDR1 MNHEY and CDR2 SMNVEV (reference sequence). The TCR comes from an adult in good health. V and J are TRBV27 and TRBJ1-6; no clear D gene. The input for sequencing was peripheral blood, taken on day 0 of AZD1222 vaccination. CDR3 sequence reads: CASSYRYSSFNSPLHF. CDR3 DNA sequence: TGTGCCTCCTCCTATCGGTACAGCTCCTTTAATTCACCCCTCCACTTT.